Listed here are 19 T cell receptor beta chains from one sample, sequenced in a study of blood T cells in healthy people across ages (dated by TCRdb to about 2015). Receptor libraries were prepared by 5' RACE. TCRdb shows the sequencer as Illumina HiSeq 2500. A second roughly 6 to 12 cycle PCR used a sample-barcoded 5' primer and a J-beta primer mix. TCRdb passed the public sequencing reads through fastp at Q25 and MiXCR, retaining productive beta sequences. Merged by CDR3 protein, the rows form single entries marked with the most common genes and DNA. This sample comprises roughly 2 million distinct CDR3 sequences, less than 50% of them detected only once. The ten biggest clones cover approximately 2% of the sample. The sequenced sample consisted of blood. These TCRs come from a woman in her 40s in good health.

On this clonotype: A junction boundary mismatches the germline segment, possibly from a read error. V gene TRBV7-7 combines with J gene TRBJ2-7; possible D gene TRBD1, 6 bases. This CDR3 is 14 amino acids long. Germline V lookup: CDR1 SSHAT, CDR2 FNYEAQ (reference sequence). The CDR3 reads CASSLGAGVNEQYF. The CDR3 nucleotides are TGTGCTAGCAGCTTAGGTGCAGGGGTCAACGAGCAGTACTTC.

This clonotype was picked up a small number of times. The chain uses TRBV6-6 and TRBJ1-5; TRBD1 is a possible D gene (5 bases). This CDR3 region has 16 residues. Trimming shortened V by 5 bases and J by 0 bases, and 14 bases separated the two germline ends. Germline V gives CDR1 MNHNY, CDR2 SVGAGI (reference sequence). CDR3 in DNA: TGTGCCAGCAGTGGGACGTACGCCGATAGCAATCAGCCCCAGCATTTT. Protein sequence: CASSGTYADSNQPQHF.

V and J are TRBV11-2 and TRBJ2-3; 15 bases align to TRBD2. V dropped 3 bases and J dropped 2; count of bases not matched to a gene: 18. Germline V CDR1 and CDR2: SGHAT, FQNNGV. The CDR3 loop spans 22 amino acids. Here the CDR3 reads CASSLTPTGVGLAGGDTDTQYF. The DNA for the CDR3 is TGTGCCAGCAGCTTGACCCCAACCGGTGTGGGACTAGCGGGGGGAGACACAGATACGCAGTATTTT.

The chain recombines TRBV6-5 with TRBJ2-1; tentatively, D is TRBD1 (6 bases). The CDR3 totals 14 residues. V lost 2 bases to trimming and J lost 5 bases, with 10 bases between them. Germline CDR1 MNHEY, CDR2 SVGAGI. The CDR3 sequence: CASSYRDTNNEQFF. CDR3 DNA: TGTGCCAGCAGTTACCGGGACACCAACAATGAGCAGTTCTTC.

This clonotype has a handful of counts. The chain is built from TRBV20-1 and TRBJ2-1; 14 bases line up with TRBD2. The germline CDR1 and CDR2 sequences are DFQATT and SNEGSKA (reference sequence). V shed 5 bases and J 1 base; nucleotides not matched to a gene: 1. This CDR3 has 15 residues. The CDR3 DNA reads as TGCAGTGCTCGGACTAGCGGGGGGTCCTACAATGAGCAGTTCTTC. As protein: CSARTSGGSYNEQFF.

The gene calls are TRBV20-1 and TRBJ2-1; D might be TRBD2 (5 bases). V lost 1 base and J lost 5, with 12 bases in between. This CDR3 spans 14 amino acids. Germline V gene data show CDR1 as DFQATT and CDR2 as SNEGSKA (reference sequence). The CDR3 DNA sequence: TGCAGTGCTAGAGCGCGGAATAGCGACAATGAGCAGTTCTTC. Translation gives CSARARNSDNEQFF.

This rearrangement joins TRBV7-2 to TRBJ2-5; D call uncertain. CDR1 and CDR2 (germline): SGHTA, FQGNSA. Trimming shortened V by 3 bases and J by 2 bases, and 7 bases separated the two germline ends. The CDR3 consists of 13 residues. The chain's CDR3 is CASSFQPQETQYF. In DNA, the CDR3 is TGTGCCAGCAGCTTCCAGCCTCAAGAGACCCAGTACTTC. Full variable domain (missing parts from reference TRBV7-2 and TRBJ2-5): GAGVSQSPSNKVTEKGKDVELRCDPISGHTALYWYRQSLGQGLEFLIYFQGNSAPDKSGLPSDRFSAERTGGSVSTLTIQRTQQEDSAVYLCASSFQPQETQYFGPGTRLLVL.

A few counts support this clonotype. The chain links TRBV13 to TRBJ1-4, with 9 positions matching TRBD1. CDR1 is PRHDT, CDR2 FYEKMQ, per germline (reference sequence). CDR3 size: 15 residues. With V trimmed by 4 bases and J by 6 bases, 6 bases remained unmatched. The CDR3 DNA is TGTGCCAGCAGCTCCTGGGGACAGGGTGATGAAAAACTGTTTTTT. It encodes CASSSWGQGDEKLFF. Filled out from reference TRBV13 and TRBJ1-4, the complete variable domain reads AAGVIQSPRHLIKEKRETATLKCYPIPRHDTVYWYQQGPGQDPQFLISFYEKMQSDKGSIPDRFSAQQFSDYHSELNMSSLELGDSALYFCASSSWGQGDEKLFFGSGTQLSVL.

The rearrangement joins TRBV28 to TRBJ1-5, with TRBD1 matching 7 bases. The germline CDR1 and CDR2 sequences are MDHEN and SYDVKM. CDR3 length: 20 amino acids. The V segment lost 6 bases and the J segment 3 bases; nucleotides outside the gene matches: 23. CDR3 DNA sequence: TGTGCCAGCAGCCCTCTGGTCCCCAAACAGGGGCGTTCAGACAATCAGCCCCAGCATTTT. It translates to CASSPLVPKQGRSDNQPQHF.

The chain uses TRBV20-1 and TRBJ2-7, with TRBD1 as a possible D gene (5 bases). The germline V and J ends were trimmed by 0 bases and 2 bases, with 14 bases remaining between them. The V gene's germline CDR1 is DFQATT and CDR2 SNEGSKA (reference sequence). The CDR3 extends over 15 amino acids. CDR3 region: CSARDFGQGTYEQYF. CDR3 nucleotides: TGCAGTGCTAGAGATTTTGGGCAGGGAACCTACGAGCAGTACTTC.

The rearrangement joins TRBV5-5 to TRBJ2-1; 8 nucleotides align to TRBD2. The CDR3 is made up of 17 amino acids. CDR1 and CDR2 from the germline V gene are SGHKS and YYEKEE (reference sequence). V trimming: 0 bases; J trimming: 4 bases; junction bases outside the gene matches: 9. The CDR3 protein is CASSLAFGGGTYNEQFF. The DNA for the CDR3 is TGTGCCAGCAGCTTGGCCTTTGGCGGGGGGACTTACAATGAGCAGTTCTTC.

This clonotype was observed a handful of times. The chain carries TRBV27 and TRBJ2-3; tentatively, D is TRBD1 (6 bases). V lost 5 bases to trimming and J lost 2 bases, with 11 bases between them. Germline lookup yields CDR1 MNHEY and CDR2 SMNVEV (reference sequence). The CDR3 consists of 14 residues. This CDR3 reads CASSPGQNTDTQYF. CDR3 bases: TGTGCCAGCAGTCCCGGACAGAACACAGATACGCAGTATTTT.

This chain links TRBV6-5 with TRBJ2-4; no definite D call. The assigned J gene may be wrong: the sequence end matches TRBJ2-7 better. This CDR3 comprises 15 residues. Germline V gives CDR1 MNHEY, CDR2 SVGAGI. CDR3 coding DNA: TGTGCCAGCAGTTACTCACACGGCAGACTCTACGAGCAGTACTTC. Protein product: CASSYSHGRLYEQYF.

Worth noting for this clonotype: A read error is possible here, since a much larger clone lies one base away. V is TRBV7-6 and J is TRBJ1-6; unclear D gene. Germline V CDR1 and CDR2: SGHVS, FNYEAQ. CDR3 length equals 14 residues. V lost 0 bases to trimming and J lost 4 bases, with 4 bases between them. The CDR3, as DNA: TGTGCCAGCAGCTTAGCACAGTATAATTCACCCCTCCACTTT. It encodes CASSLAQYNSPLHF.

The V call is TRBV20-1, the J call TRBJ2-3; TRBD1 might be the D (6 bases). This CDR3 is built from 15 residues. Germline CDR1 is DFQATT and CDR2 is SNEGSKA (reference sequence). V lost 0 bases and J 2 bases, leaving 12 bases between the germline ends. The CDR3, as DNA: TGCAGTGCTAGAGATCAACAGGGCAACACAGATACGCAGTATTTT. Its translation: CSARDQQGNTDTQYF.

The chain couples TRBV28 to TRBJ1-2; D is possibly TRBD1 (6 bases). The CDR3 covers 14 residues. CDR1 MDHEN and CDR2 SYDVKM come from the germline V gene. V gave up 3 bases and J gave up 3 bases, with 11 bases separating them. CDR3 loop: CASSFIQGYYGYTF. In DNA, the CDR3 is TGTGCCAGCAGTTTCATCCAGGGGTACTATGGCTACACCTTC.

This chain uses TRBV6-2 or TRBV6-3 with TRBJ2-2, with D tentatively TRBD2 (5 bases). The CDR3 covers 14 residues. V lost 4 bases and J 6 bases, leaving 12 bases between the germline ends. Germline loops: CDR1 MNHEY, CDR2 SVGEGT. The CDR3 nucleotides read TGTGCCAGCAGTTCGTGGGGAGAGGCCGGGGAGCTGTTTTTT. This sequence encodes CASSSWGEAGELFF.

The chain is built from TRBV7-8 and TRBJ2-7; D not resolved. The CDR3 runs to 12 residues. The germline CDR1 and CDR2 sequences are SGHVS and FQNEAQ. V lost 7 bases and J 6 bases, leaving 13 bases between the germline ends. Here the CDR3 reads CASIDRGREQYF. In nucleotides, the CDR3 is TGTGCCAGCATCGATCGAGGTCGCGAGCAGTACTTC.

The chain couples TRBV20-1 to TRBJ1-1; the D is unclear. Trimming left V 3 bases short and J 4 bases short, with 12 bases between. Germline CDR1 DFQATT, CDR2 SNEGSKA (reference sequence). The CDR3 covers 13 residues. CDR3 sequence (DNA): TGCAGTGCTAGTCCTGACTTCATCACTGAAGCTTTCTTT. Amino acid sequence: CSASPDFITEAFF.